This T cell receptor beta chain was identified in a study of T cell responses to AZD1222 COVID-19 vaccine. This clone was detected only once. Its specificity is not known. CDR3 size: 13 residues. Germline assignment: CDR1 SGHRS and CDR2 YFSETQ. V lost 4 bases to trimming and J lost 6 bases, with 14 bases between them. Study-level points and caveats: AZD1222 recipients seropositive at baseline numbered only 5 to 7.

Data came from immunoSEQ multiplex PCR; TCRdb stores just in-frame clones and leaves some out. This table holds 130,000 or so clones, about 94% found once. J is TRBJ2-7 and V is TRBV5-1; D tentatively fits TRBD1 or TRBD2 (5 bases each). The receptor was isolated from an adult who received the AZD1222 COVID-19 vaccine. The specimen was peripheral blood, collected 28 days after the second AZD1222 dose. CDR3 sequence reads: CASSREGVGEQYF. The DNA of the CDR3 is TGCGCCAGCAGCCGGGAAGGGGTGGGCGAGCAGTACTTC.